What follows is one T cell receptor (beta chain) and its context. The source of the sample is a study of PD-1 blockade in classical Hodgkin lymphoma. Stated time point: newly diagnosed, previously untreated cHL patient sample. Profiling relied on immunoSEQ multiplex PCR, and the TCRdb table lists in-frame clones only, not all of them. This sample has 25,000 to 35,000 clones; roughly 94% occur once, and the top ten carry about 2.3%. This CDR3 spans 14 amino acids. V was clipped by 1 base and J by 13 bases; unmatched bases: 12. Germline lookup yields CDR1 SGHDT and CDR2 YYEEEE. The sequence was obtained from a human donor with classical Hodgkin lymphoma. The sample taken for sequencing was peripheral blood mononuclear cells (PBMCs). The rearrangement joins TRBV5-6 to TRBJ2-5, with 8 bases matching TRBD2. The CDR3 region has the DNA TGTGCCAGCAGCTTGTCCCTAGCGGGTGCCCCGACGTACTTC. Translating gives CASSLSLAGAPTYF.